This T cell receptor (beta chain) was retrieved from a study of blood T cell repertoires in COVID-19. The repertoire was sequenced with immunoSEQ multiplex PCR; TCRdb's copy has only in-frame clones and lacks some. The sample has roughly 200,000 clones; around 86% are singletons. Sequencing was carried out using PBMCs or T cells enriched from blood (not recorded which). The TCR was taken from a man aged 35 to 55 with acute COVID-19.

CDR3 nucleotides: TGTGCCACCAGCAGAGATCTGATTCGGCGGGGGGTGAGGAATGAGCAGTTCTTC. Amino acid sequence: CATSRDLIRRGVRNEQFF. The J gene is TRBJ2-1, the V gene TRBV15; 8 bases align to TRBD2. The CDR3 has 18 residues. Looked up from germline, CDR1 is LNHNV and CDR2 is YYDKDF (reference sequence). Trimming cost V 0 bases and J 7 bases; bases outside gene matches: 14.